The next 14 T cell receptor beta chains were all read from a single sample in a study of blood T cell repertoires in COVID-19 (dated by TCRdb to 2018 to 2021). Library generation was performed with the immunoSEQ multiplex PCR assay. The immuneACCESS repertoire file appears here via TCRdb, limited to in-frame rearrangements. These files lack a portion of the clones; in checked studies, under half of the deficit traces to unresolved V genes, and the cause of the others is not known. This sample lists fewer than 350,000 clones; approximately 88% were detected once. The ten top clones hold 1.5% to 2% of the sample. Sequencing used peripheral blood. The receptors originated from a woman younger than 45 with COVID-19, enrolled during active disease.

This chain connects TRBV19 to TRBJ2-1, with a tentative D call TRBD1 (6 bases). This CDR3 has 11 residues. The V end was cut by 5 bases, the J end by 8 bases, with 7 bases between. The germline V gene has CDR1 LNHDA and CDR2 SQIVND (reference sequence). DNA of the CDR3: TGTGCCAGTAGTCAGGGGTATGAGCAGTTCTTC. It specifies CASSQGYEQFF.

The rearrangement links TRBV3-1 (or the pseudogene TRBV3-2) to TRBJ2-2, with TRBD1 identical over 11 bases. The CDR3 is made up of 16 amino acids. Trimming cost V 4 bases and J 6 bases; bases outside gene matches: 7. Germline CDR1 and CDR2: LGHDT and YNNKEL (reference sequence). CDR3 nucleotides: TGTGCCAGCAGCCCTTCAAGGGACAGGGGGGCCGGGGAGCTGTTTTTT. Protein: CASSPSRDRGAGELFF.

CDR3 nucleotides: TGTGCCAGTACTGCGGTCACGGGGTCACCCCTCCACTTT. Translating gives CASTAVTGSPLHF. V gene TRBV19 combines with J gene TRBJ1-6; D gene ambiguous. Trimming took 7 bases from V and 10 from J, leaving 14 bases between them. This CDR3 contains 13 residues. Per germline, CDR1 LNHDA and CDR2 SQIVND (reference sequence).

Comments on this clone: Other DNA sequences in this specimen translate into the identical CDR3. This chain joins TRBV6-5 and TRBJ1-3; maybe TRBD1 (6 bases). V was cut by 8 bases and J by 4 bases, with 15 bases left in between. Germline V gives CDR1 MNHEY, CDR2 SVGAGI. The CDR3 spans 14 residues. CDR3 amino acids: CASRGTGRGNTIYF. The CDR3, as DNA: TGTGCCAGCCGGGGTACAGGGCGAGGAAACACCATATATTTT.

The chain combines TRBV27 with TRBJ2-1, with a tentative D call TRBD2 (6 bases). The CDR3 contains 13 residues. Germline CDR1 reads MNHEY; CDR2 reads SMNVEV (reference sequence). Between the trimmed V and J ends, which lost 5 bases and 5 bases, there was a span of 10 bases. In DNA form, the CDR3 reads TGTGCCAGCAGTAGGACTATCGACAATGAGCAGTTCTTC. It encodes CASSRTIDNEQFF.

The chain couples TRBV20-1 to TRBJ1-3; the D is unclear. This CDR3 has 11 amino acids. The ends were cut back, 6 bases at V and 1 base at J, with 4 bases in the middle. CDR1 and CDR2 from the germline V gene are DFQATT and SNEGSKA (reference sequence). CDR3 nucleotide sequence: TGCAGTGCCCCATCTGGAAACACCATATATTTT. Protein: CSAPSGNTIYF.

This clone appeared a few times. The chain carries TRBV5-4 and TRBJ1-6; possible D gene TRBD1, 5 bases. This CDR3 has 17 residues. Germline CDR1 is SGHNT and CDR2 is YYREEE (reference sequence). The V end lost 1 base, the J end lost 0 bases, and 11 bases lay between the germline ends. The CDR3 nucleotides read TGTGCCAGCAGCTTGAGGAGCGACAGCTCCTATAATTCACCCCTCCACTTT. Translation: CASSLRSDSSYNSPLHF.

About this clone itself: One end of the junction is discordant with germline, which a read error may explain. This chain links TRBV7-7 with TRBJ2-5, with 8 bases fitting TRBD2. Germline V gene sequence: CDR1 SSHAT, CDR2 FNYEAQ (reference sequence). The CDR3 loop spans 15 amino acids. CDR3 amino acids: CASSLKPGGRETQYF. The CDR3, as DNA: TGTGCTAGCAGCTTAAAACCGGGGGGGCGAGAGACCCAGTACTTC.

The rearrangement joins TRBV6-5 to TRBJ2-3; possibly TRBD1 for D (5 bases). V was trimmed by 2 bases and J by 3 bases, leaving 12 bases between them. The CDR3 is 15 amino acids. Germline assignment: CDR1 MNHEY and CDR2 SVGAGI. The CDR3 reads CASSYEAGRTDTQYF. As DNA, the CDR3 is TGTGCCAGCAGTTACGAGGCAGGGCGGACAGATACGCAGTATTTT.

The rearrangement links TRBV27 to TRBJ1-4; unclear D gene. CDR3 length: 14 amino acids. V lost 8 bases and J lost 8, with 18 bases in between. CDR1 MNHEY and CDR2 SMNVEV come from the germline V gene (reference sequence). The DNA of the CDR3 is TGTGCCAGCGCCTCCGGGTTAAATGGCGAAAAACTGTTTTTT. It specifies CASASGLNGEKLFF.

CDR3 bases: TGCAGCGCTATACCCTCCGGGACTATATACAATGAGCAGTTCTTC. Amino acid sequence: CSAIPSGTIYNEQFF. J is TRBJ2-1 and V is TRBV29-1; TRBD2 aligns across 7 bases. CDR3 length equals 15 residues. CDR1 and CDR2 (germline): SQVTM, ANQGSEA. V lost 7 bases, J lost 4 bases, and 13 bases stayed unmatched.

The rearrangement uses TRBV7-2 and TRBJ2-6; D gene ambiguous. The germline gives CDR1 SGHTA, CDR2 FQGNSA. The germline V and J ends were trimmed by 5 bases and 1 base, with 15 bases remaining between them. The CDR3 contains 17 residues. The CDR3 loop is CASSVGHPNSGANVLTF. The CDR3 coding sequence is TGTGCCAGCAGCGTGGGCCACCCGAATTCTGGGGCCAACGTCCTGACTTTC.

The chain employs TRBV12-3 or TRBV12-4 and TRBJ1-3; perhaps TRBD1 as D (5 bases). The CDR3 has 13 amino acids. The germline V and J ends were trimmed by 1 base and 11 bases, with 12 bases remaining between them. The CDR3 DNA follows: TGTGCCAGCAGTTTAGGGGTTAGGGGCTCCATATATTTT. This sequence encodes CASSLGVRGSIYF.

V is TRBV7-9 and J is TRBJ2-7; 9 bases match TRBD1. The V segment lost 5 bases and the J segment 0 bases; nucleotides outside the gene matches: 8. The CDR3 is made up of 16 amino acids. CDR1 is SEHNR and CDR2 is FQNEAQ in the germline V gene (reference sequence). The CDR3 DNA follows: TGTGCCAGCAGCCCCCCGACAGGGGGTTTCTCCTACGAGCAGTACTTC. Translation: CASSPPTGGFSYEQYF.